This section outlines one TCR beta chain sequence together with its context. The data were produced by immunoSEQ multiplex PCR, yet TCRdb's version contains in-frame clones alone and is incomplete. The table has about 310,000 clones, roughly 89% seen once; the top ten hold 1%. The sample is drawn from a study of blood T cell repertoires in COVID-19. Whole-study context: Nucleic acid was either cDNA or gDNA, and it came from T cells, B-cell-depleted T cells, or PBMCs.

CDR1 and CDR2 (germline): MNHEY, SMNVEV (reference sequence). CDR3 length: 14 amino acids. Trimming removed 4 bases from V and 2 bases from J, with 12 bases in between. Seattle patient enrollment occurred during active infection, with longitudinal follow-up thereafter. This chain links TRBV27 with TRBJ2-7, with D possibly matching TRBD2 (5 bases). The receptor was isolated from a woman in her forties with COVID-19, enrolled during active disease. Sequenced material: peripheral blood. CDR3 in amino acids: CASSSTLATYEQYF. Here the CDR3 DNA reads TGTGCCAGCAGTTCCACCTTAGCGACCTACGAGCAGTACTTC.